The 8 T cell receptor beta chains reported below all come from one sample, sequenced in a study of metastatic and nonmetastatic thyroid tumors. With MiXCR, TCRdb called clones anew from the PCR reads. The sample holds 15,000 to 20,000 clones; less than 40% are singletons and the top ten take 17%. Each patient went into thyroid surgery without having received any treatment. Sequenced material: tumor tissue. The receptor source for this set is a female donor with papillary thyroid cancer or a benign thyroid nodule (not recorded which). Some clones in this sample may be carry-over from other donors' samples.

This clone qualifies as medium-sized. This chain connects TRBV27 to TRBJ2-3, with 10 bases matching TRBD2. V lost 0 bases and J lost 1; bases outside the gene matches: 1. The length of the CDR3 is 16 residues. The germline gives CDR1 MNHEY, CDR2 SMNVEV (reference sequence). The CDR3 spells CASSLSGTSGTDTQYF. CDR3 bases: TGTGCCAGCAGTTTATCCGGGACTAGCGGCACAGATACGCAGTATTTT.

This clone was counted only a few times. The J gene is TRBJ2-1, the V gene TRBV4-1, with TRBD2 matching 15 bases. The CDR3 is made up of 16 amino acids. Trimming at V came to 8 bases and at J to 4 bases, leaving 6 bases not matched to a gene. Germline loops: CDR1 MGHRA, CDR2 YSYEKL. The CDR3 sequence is CASLGLAGGPYNEQFF. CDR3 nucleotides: TGCGCCAGCCTTGGACTAGCGGGGGGGCCATACAATGAGCAGTTCTTC.

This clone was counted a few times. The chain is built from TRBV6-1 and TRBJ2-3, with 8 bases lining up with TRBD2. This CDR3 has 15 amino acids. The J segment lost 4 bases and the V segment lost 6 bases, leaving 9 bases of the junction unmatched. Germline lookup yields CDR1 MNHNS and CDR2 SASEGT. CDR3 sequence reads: CASSPLAGTSDTQYF. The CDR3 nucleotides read TGTGCCAGCAGCCCCTTAGCGGGGACATCAGATACGCAGTATTTT.

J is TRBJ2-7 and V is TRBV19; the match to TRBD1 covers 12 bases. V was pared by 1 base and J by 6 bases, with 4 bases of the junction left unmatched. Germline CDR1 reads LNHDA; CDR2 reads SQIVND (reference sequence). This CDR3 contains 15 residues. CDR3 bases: TGTGCCAGTAGTATAGCGGGACAGGGGGCGTTCGAGCAGTACTTC. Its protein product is CASSIAGQGAFEQYF.

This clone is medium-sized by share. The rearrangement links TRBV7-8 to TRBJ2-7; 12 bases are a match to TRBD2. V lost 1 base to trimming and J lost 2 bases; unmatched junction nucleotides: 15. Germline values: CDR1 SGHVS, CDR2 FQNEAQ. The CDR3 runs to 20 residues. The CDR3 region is CASSLGESLAGGPVPYEQYF. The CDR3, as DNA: TGTGCCAGCAGCTTAGGGGAGAGCCTAGCGGGAGGGCCCGTTCCCTACGAGCAGTACTTC.

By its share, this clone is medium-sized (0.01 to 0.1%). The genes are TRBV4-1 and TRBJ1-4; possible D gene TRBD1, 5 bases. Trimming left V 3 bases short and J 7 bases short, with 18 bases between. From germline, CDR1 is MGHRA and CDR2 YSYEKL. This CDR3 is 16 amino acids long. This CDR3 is CASSQNSGTQGEKLFF. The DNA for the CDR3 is TGCGCCAGCAGCCAGAATTCCGGGACTCAGGGTGAAAAACTGTTTTTT.

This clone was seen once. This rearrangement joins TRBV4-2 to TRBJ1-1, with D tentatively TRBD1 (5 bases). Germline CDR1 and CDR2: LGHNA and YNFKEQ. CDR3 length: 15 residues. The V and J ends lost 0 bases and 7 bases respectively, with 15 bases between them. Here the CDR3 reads CASSQDRQVGGEAFF. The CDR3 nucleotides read TGTGCCAGCAGCCAAGACCGACAAGTCGGGGGTGAAGCTTTCTTT.

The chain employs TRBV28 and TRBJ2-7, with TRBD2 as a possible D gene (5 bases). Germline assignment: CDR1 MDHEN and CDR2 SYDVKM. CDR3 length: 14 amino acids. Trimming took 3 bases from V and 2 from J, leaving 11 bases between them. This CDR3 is CASSLRVSAYEQYF. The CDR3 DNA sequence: TGTGCCAGCAGTTTGCGGGTATCCGCCTACGAGCAGTACTTC.